Listed here are 21 T cell receptor beta chains from one sample, sequenced in a study of cytomegalovirus exposure and HLA in healthy donors. Generated by immunoSEQ multiplex PCR, the TCRdb table keeps only in-frame clones and is missing some. Counted here are 200,000 or so clones, about 86% occurring once; the ten biggest clones make up 2.5% to 3.5%. Sequencing input: PBMCs. All receptors come from a woman between 18 and 30 years old in good health and CMV-seronegative.

The chain links TRBV19 to TRBJ1-4, with D maybe TRBD1 (6 bases). In germline, CDR1 is LNHDA, CDR2 SQIVND (reference sequence). V dropped 4 bases and J dropped 0 bases, with 9 bases sitting between them. CDR3 length: 15 amino acids. The CDR3 is CASSRQVATNEKLFF. DNA for the CDR3: TGTGCCAGTAGTAGACAGGTTGCAACTAATGAAAAACTGTTTTTT.

The chain joins TRBV11-2 to TRBJ1-2; D remains unclear. Trimming pared 1 base from V and 4 bases from J, leaving 10 bases between. This CDR3 is built from 14 residues. Germline V lookup: CDR1 SGHAT, CDR2 FQNNGV. CDR3 residues: CASSLGAGVYGYTF. In nucleotides, the CDR3 is TGTGCCAGCAGCTTAGGGGCCGGGGTCTATGGCTACACCTTC.

The CDR3 sequence is CARHDRLANTGELFF. DNA of the CDR3: TGCGCCAGACACGACAGGCTCGCGAACACCGGGGAGCTGTTTTTT. The chain uses TRBV23-1 and TRBJ2-2; a possible D gene is TRBD1 (6 bases). TRBV23-1 is sorted into the ORF group, with uncertain function. Trimming took off 9 bases at V and 0 bases at J, with 14 bases between the two ends. This CDR3 region has 15 residues.

This clone was seen only a few times. The chain employs TRBV5-6 and TRBJ2-7; TRBD2 might be the D (6 bases). V shed 4 bases and J shed 0 bases, with 8 bases lying between them. This CDR3 has 13 amino acids. Germline CDR1 is SGHDT and CDR2 is YYEEEE. The chain's CDR3 is CASSDGSSYEQYF. The CDR3 nucleotides read TGTGCCAGCAGCGACGGGAGCTCCTACGAGCAGTACTTC.

A note on this clone: The germline gene is not matched at one end of the junction; a read error may be the cause. The chain couples TRBV7-2 to TRBJ2-7; perhaps TRBD1 as D (6 bases). There are 11 residues in the CDR3. The germline V gene encodes CDR1 SGHTA and CDR2 FQGNSA. The CDR3 loop is CASSYRAGQSF. The DNA of the CDR3 is TGTGCCAGCAGCTACAGGGCTGGGCAGTCCTTC.

This chain uses TRBV4-2 with TRBJ1-2, with a tentative D call TRBD1 (5 bases). This CDR3 contains 15 residues. Looked up from germline, CDR1 is LGHNA and CDR2 is YNFKEQ. V was cut by 0 bases and J by 3 bases, with 11 bases left in between. The CDR3 bases are TGTGCCAGCAGCCAAGAGCCAGGGCTTTACTATGGCTACACCTTC. It translates to CASSQEPGLYYGYTF.

This chain joins TRBV7-9 and TRBJ1-1; the D gene is possibly TRBD1 (6 bases). Per germline, CDR1 SEHNR and CDR2 FQNEAQ (reference sequence). The CDR3 covers 14 residues. V was shortened by 1 base and J by 6 bases, with 12 bases between the two germline ends. CDR3 region: CASSLDRAKAEAFF. CDR3 DNA sequence: TGTGCCAGCAGCTTAGACAGGGCGAAGGCTGAAGCTTTCTTT.

The CDR3 loop is CASSVGLAAKNIQYF. DNA for the CDR3: TGTGCCAGCAGTGTAGGACTAGCGGCCAAAAACATTCAGTACTTC. The chain combines TRBV7-2 with TRBJ2-4; TRBD2 agrees at 9 bases. This CDR3 has 15 amino acids. Germline V gene sequence: CDR1 SGHTA, CDR2 FQGNSA. V lost 6 bases, J lost 1 base, and 4 bases stayed unmatched.

The J gene is TRBJ2-7, the V gene TRBV9; 8 nucleotides agree with TRBD1. The CDR3 is made up of 14 amino acids. V lost 4 bases and J lost 3; bases outside the gene matches: 6. Germline assignment: CDR1 SGDLS and CDR2 YYNGEE. CDR3 residues: CASSPRTGNYEQYF. The DNA for the CDR3 is TGTGCCAGCAGCCCAAGGACAGGGAACTACGAGCAGTACTTC.

V is TRBV5-1 and J is TRBJ2-1, with 8 bases lining up with TRBD1. This CDR3 is 12 amino acids long. From germline, CDR1 is SGHRS and CDR2 YFSETQ. The J segment lost 8 bases and the V segment lost 4 bases, leaving 2 bases of the junction unmatched. CDR3 bases: TGCGCCAGCAGCCTGACAGGGGATGAGCAGTTCTTC. The encoded protein is CASSLTGDEQFF.

Only one count was recorded for this clone. The chain combines TRBV6-1 with TRBJ2-7, with a tentative D call TRBD2 (6 bases). CDR1 and CDR2 (germline): MNHNS, SASEGT. The CDR3 contains 15 residues. Trimming shortened V by 4 bases and J by 2 bases, and 15 bases separated the two germline ends. As DNA, the CDR3 is TGTGCCAGCAGTGCCGGCGTAGGACTAACCTACGAGCAGTACTTC. The encoded protein is CASSAGVGLTYEQYF.

The chain is built from TRBV28 and TRBJ2-7; 7 bases line up with TRBD2. Trimming cost V 6 bases and J 4 bases; bases outside gene matches: 12. The CDR3 consists of 15 residues. The germline V gene encodes CDR1 MDHEN and CDR2 SYDVKM. The CDR3 coding sequence is TGTGCCAGCAGCCCCGCCGGGACTACAGCGTACGAGCAGTACTTC. Encoded protein: CASSPAGTTAYEQYF.

This rearrangement joins TRBV15 to TRBJ2-7; no reliable D call. CDR1 and CDR2 (germline): LNHNV, YYDKDF (reference sequence). The CDR3 covers 13 residues. V was clipped by 1 base and J by 3 bases, with 7 bases between them. CDR3 DNA: TGTGCCACCAGCAGAGGTCGGTTCTACGAGCAGTACTTC. Amino acid sequence: CATSRGRFYEQYF.

The chain uses TRBV7-8 and TRBJ1-2, with 8 bases matching TRBD1. After removal of 5 bases from V and 4 bases from J, the junction contained 0 bases not matched to a gene. The CDR3 consists of 12 residues. Germline loops: CDR1 SGHVS, CDR2 FQNEAQ. This CDR3 reads CASSGQGYGYTF. The CDR3 DNA follows: TGTGCCAGCAGCGGACAGGGCTATGGCTACACCTTC. The full variable domain, in which reference TRBV7-8 and TRBJ1-2 provide the parts outside the CDR3, is GAGVSQSPRYKVAKRGQDVALRCDPISGHVSLFWYQQALGQGPEFLTYFQNEAQLDKSGLPSDRFFAERPEGSVSTLKIQRTQQEDSAVYLCASSGQGYGYTFGSGTRLTVV.

The rearrangement links TRBV29-1 to TRBJ2-1, with TRBD2 matching 8 bases. V shed 7 bases and J 2 bases; nucleotides not matched to a gene: 7. The V gene's germline CDR1 is SQVTM and CDR2 ANQGSEA. The CDR3 runs 14 residues. The CDR3 coding sequence is TGCAGCGCCTCCGGGAGGGGGACCTACAATGAGCAGTTCTTC. Protein product: CSASGRGTYNEQFF.

The chain links TRBV4-1 to TRBJ2-1, with TRBD1 matching 9 bases. Germline-derived CDR1 and CDR2 are MGHRA and YSYEKL. There are 16 residues in the CDR3. The junction had 10 bases not matched to a gene; V was cut back by 3 bases and J by 7 bases. The CDR3 DNA is TGCGCCAGCAGCCATGTACCGGGACAGGGAGGAAATGAGCAGTTCTTC. Protein product: CASSHVPGQGGNEQFF.

This clone has only a few counts. The gene calls are TRBV6-4 and TRBJ2-7; 11 nucleotides agree with TRBD2. With V trimmed by 8 bases and J by 3 bases, 9 bases remained unmatched. Germline V gene lookup returns CDR1 MRHNA and CDR2 SNTAGT. This CDR3 region has 15 residues. Here the CDR3 reads CASACRLAGYYEQYF. In DNA, the CDR3 is TGTGCCAGCGCATGCCGACTAGCGGGATACTACGAGCAGTACTTC.

This clone occurred a few times. V and J are TRBV2 and TRBJ1-2; 8 bases agree with TRBD1. J lost 3 bases, V lost 11 bases, and 8 bases had no gene match. CDR3 length equals 13 residues. Per germline, CDR1 SNHLY and CDR2 FYNNEI. The CDR3 loop reads CAGSRGQDYGYTF. As DNA, the CDR3 is TGTGCCGGGAGCCGGGGACAGGACTATGGCTACACCTTC.

The V call is TRBV19, the J call TRBJ1-2, with TRBD1 matching 9 bases. Germline V gene sequence: CDR1 LNHDA, CDR2 SQIVND (reference sequence). This CDR3 has 15 amino acids. J gave up 7 bases and V 3 bases, and 9 bases lay outside the gene matches. The CDR3, as DNA: TGTGCCAGTAGTATCCTGGGACAGGGTAAAAGTGGCTACACCTTC. It codes for CASSILGQGKSGYTF.

V gene TRBV9 combines with J gene TRBJ2-5; possibly TRBD2 for D (6 bases). The V end lost 4 bases, the J end lost 5 bases, and 12 bases lay between the germline ends. This CDR3 has 13 amino acids. CDR1 is SGDLS and CDR2 is YYNGEE in the germline V gene. CDR3 sequence reads: CASSSPAGETQYF. The CDR3 DNA reads TGTGCCAGCAGCTCCCCGGCGGGGGAGACCCAGTACTTC.

This chain joins TRBV4-1 and TRBJ2-7; D perhaps matches TRBD1 (6 bases). This CDR3 is built from 15 residues. The germline CDR1 and CDR2 sequences are MGHRA and YSYEKL. Deletions cut 3 bases from V and 3 bases from J, with 15 bases between. DNA of the CDR3: TGCGCCAGCAGCCAGATCCGGGACAATCGCTACGAGCAGTACTTC. Translated: CASSQIRDNRYEQYF.